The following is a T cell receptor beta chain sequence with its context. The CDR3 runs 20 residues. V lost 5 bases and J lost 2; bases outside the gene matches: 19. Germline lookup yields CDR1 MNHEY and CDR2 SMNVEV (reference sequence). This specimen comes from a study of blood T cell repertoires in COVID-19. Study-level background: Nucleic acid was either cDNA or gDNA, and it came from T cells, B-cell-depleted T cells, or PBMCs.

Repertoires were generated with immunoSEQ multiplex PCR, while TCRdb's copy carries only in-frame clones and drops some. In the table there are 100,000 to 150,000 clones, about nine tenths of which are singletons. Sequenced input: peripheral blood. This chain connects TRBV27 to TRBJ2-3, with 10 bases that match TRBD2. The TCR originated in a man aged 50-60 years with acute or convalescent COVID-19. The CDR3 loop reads CASSLPDRVVAGGHTDTQYF. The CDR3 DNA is TGTGCCAGCAGTCTCCCCGACAGGGTAGTAGCGGGGGGTCACACAGATACGCAGTATTTT.